A selection of T cell receptor beta chains follows, all from one sample in a study of blood T cell repertoires in COVID-19. Clones were sequenced by immunoSEQ multiplex PCR, and TCRdb holds only the in-frame ones, with some missing. In the table there are around 80,000 clones, roughly four fifths of which are singletons. The sequenced material came from peripheral blood. The receptors were sampled from a human donor in a cohort sampled during active COVID-19. CDR3s include the opening cysteine and the closing phenylalanine or tryptophan. The order of the fields is CDR3 length, V gene, J gene, clone size, D gene, CDR3 protein, CDR3 DNA. The D gene is left open where the match is weak. Only some rows state a clone size, as once, few, many or a class for expanded clones.

cdr3_length: 15
v_call: TRBV5-1
j_call: TRBJ1-5
clone_size: .
d_call: .
cdr3_aa: CASSLWAGNNQPQHF
cdr3_nt: TGCGCCAGCAGCTTGTGGGCAGGGAACAATCAGCCCCAGCATTTT

cdr3_length: 13
v_call: TRBV6-5
j_call: TRBJ1-2
clone_size: .
d_call: .
cdr3_aa: CASRPRANYGYTF
cdr3_nt: TGTGCCAGCAGACCCCGGGCTAACTATGGCTACACCTTC

cdr3_length: 15
v_call: TRBV6-1
j_call: TRBJ1-6
clone_size: .
d_call: .
cdr3_aa: CASSETQSYNSPLHF
cdr3_nt: TGTGCCAGCAGTGAAACACAGAGTTATAATTCACCCCTCCACTTT

cdr3_length: 14
v_call: TRBV19
j_call: TRBJ2-2
clone_size: .
d_call: .
cdr3_aa: CASRSRTNTGELFF
cdr3_nt: TGTGCCAGTAGGAGCCGAACTAACACCGGGGAGCTGTTTTTT

cdr3_length: 17
v_call: TRBV7-7
j_call: TRBJ1-1
clone_size: .
d_call: TRBD1
cdr3_aa: CASSLGPPSQGSTEAFF
cdr3_nt: TGTGCTAGCAGCTTAGGGCCCCCCTCACAGGGGAGCACTGAAGCTTTCTTT

cdr3_length: 17
v_call: TRBV15
j_call: TRBJ2-7
clone_size: .
d_call: TRBD2
cdr3_aa: CATSREDPGGLIYEQYF
cdr3_nt: TGTGCCACCAGCAGAGAGGACCCGGGAGGGCTGATCTACGAGCAGTACTTC

cdr3_length: 15
v_call: TRBV6-5
j_call: TRBJ2-7
clone_size: few
d_call: .
cdr3_aa: CASSYSDSSLGEQYF
cdr3_nt: TGTGCCAGCAGTTACTCGGACAGCTCCTTGGGCGAGCAGTACTTC

cdr3_length: 16
v_call: TRBV3-1/TRBV3-2
j_call: TRBJ1-2
clone_size: .
d_call: TRBD1
cdr3_aa: CASSPTGAVGNYGYTF
cdr3_nt: TGTGCCAGCAGCCCGACAGGGGCAGTAGGTAACTATGGCTACACCTTC

cdr3_length: 17
v_call: TRBV3-1/TRBV3-2
j_call: TRBJ2-3
clone_size: once
d_call: TRBD2
cdr3_aa: CASSSRLAGGFGDTQYF
cdr3_nt: TGTGCCAGCAGCTCTCGACTAGCGGGGGGGTTCGGAGATACGCAGTATTTT

cdr3_length: 15
v_call: TRBV6-1
j_call: TRBJ1-1
clone_size: .
d_call: TRBD1
cdr3_aa: CASSESGQGGTEAFF
cdr3_nt: TGTGCCAGCAGTGAATCGGGACAGGGAGGCACTGAAGCTTTCTTT

cdr3_length: 18
v_call: TRBV4-1
j_call: TRBJ1-2
clone_size: .
d_call: TRBD1
cdr3_aa: CASSQTLFGTAKNYGYTF
cdr3_nt: TGCGCCAGCAGCCAGACCCTCTTCGGGACAGCGAAAAACTATGGCTACACCTTC

cdr3_length: 13
v_call: TRBV10-3
j_call: TRBJ2-7
clone_size: .
d_call: TRBD1
cdr3_aa: CATGQVSSYEQYF
cdr3_nt: TGTGCCACCGGACAGGTGAGCTCCTACGAGCAGTACTTC

cdr3_length: 13
v_call: TRBV9
j_call: TRBJ2-1
clone_size: .
d_call: .
cdr3_aa: CASSVGLENEQFF
cdr3_nt: TGTGCCAGCAGCGTAGGCTTGGAGAATGAGCAGTTCTTC

cdr3_length: 14
v_call: TRBV27
j_call: TRBJ1-1
clone_size: once
d_call: .
cdr3_aa: CASSSWTAGTEAFF
cdr3_nt: TGTGCCAGCAGTTCCTGGACAGCAGGCACTGAAGCTTTCTTT

cdr3_length: 13
v_call: TRBV10-2
j_call: TRBJ1-5
clone_size: .
d_call: .
cdr3_aa: CASSPGLNQPQHF
cdr3_nt: TGCGCCAGCAGCCCGGGACTTAATCAGCCCCAGCATTTT

cdr3_length: 15
v_call: TRBV2
j_call: TRBJ2-2
clone_size: .
d_call: TRBD2
cdr3_aa: CASSPLAGGDGELFF
cdr3_nt: TGTGCCAGCAGCCCACTAGCGGGGGGGGACGGGGAGCTGTTTTTT

cdr3_length: 15
v_call: TRBV5-1
j_call: TRBJ1-1
clone_size: .
d_call: .
cdr3_aa: CASSLEQLGNTEAFF
cdr3_nt: TGCGCCAGCAGCTTAGAACAGCTTGGGAACACTGAAGCTTTCTTT

cdr3_length: 16
v_call: TRBV30
j_call: TRBJ1-1
clone_size: .
d_call: .
cdr3_aa: CAWSVPIGGVNTEAFF
cdr3_nt: TGTGCCTGGAGTGTACCCATAGGGGGGGTGAACACTGAAGCTTTCTTT

cdr3_length: 15
v_call: TRBV5-5
j_call: TRBJ2-1
clone_size: .
d_call: .
cdr3_aa: CASSASGFAYNEQFF
cdr3_nt: TGTGCCAGCAGCGCCAGCGGGTTTGCCTACAATGAGCAGTTCTTC

cdr3_length: 13
v_call: TRBV6-5
j_call: TRBJ1-2
clone_size: .
d_call: TRBD1
cdr3_aa: CASSLGQDYGYTF
cdr3_nt: TGTGCCAGCAGTCTCGGACAGGACTATGGCTACACCTTC

cdr3_length: 15
v_call: TRBV30
j_call: TRBJ2-1
clone_size: once
d_call: TRBD2
cdr3_aa: CAWSPSGGAVNEQFF
cdr3_nt: TGTGCCTGGAGTCCCAGCGGGGGGGCGGTCAATGAGCAGTTCTTC

cdr3_length: 16
v_call: TRBV3-1/TRBV3-2
j_call: TRBJ2-5
clone_size: few
d_call: .
cdr3_aa: CASSQEPGTRQETQYF
cdr3_nt: TGTGCCAGCAGCCAAGAACCCGGGACAAGACAAGAGACCCAGTACTTC

cdr3_length: 14
v_call: TRBV5-1
j_call: TRBJ2-3
clone_size: .
d_call: TRBD1
cdr3_aa: CASSLGTGMGTQYF
cdr3_nt: TGCGCCAGCAGCTTAGGGACAGGAATGGGTACGCAGTATTTT

cdr3_length: 14
v_call: TRBV5-1
j_call: TRBJ2-1
clone_size: .
d_call: .
cdr3_aa: CASKADSSYNEQFF
cdr3_nt: TGCGCCAGCAAGGCGGACAGCTCCTACAATGAGCAGTTCTTC

cdr3_length: 14
v_call: TRBV5-1
j_call: TRBJ2-2
clone_size: .
d_call: .
cdr3_aa: CASSLWQNTGELFF
cdr3_nt: TGCGCCAGCAGCTTGTGGCAGAACACCGGGGAGCTGTTTTTT

cdr3_length: 15
v_call: TRBV7-2
j_call: TRBJ2-7
clone_size: .
d_call: .
cdr3_aa: CASSLAQGYSYEQYF
cdr3_nt: TGTGCCAGCAGCTTAGCACAGGGTTACTCCTACGAGCAGTACTTC

cdr3_length: 12
v_call: TRBV10-3
j_call: TRBJ1-1
clone_size: .
d_call: TRBD1
cdr3_aa: CAIGRGLTEAFF
cdr3_nt: TGTGCCATCGGTAGGGGGCTGACTGAAGCTTTCTTT

cdr3_length: 15
v_call: TRBV19
j_call: TRBJ2-3
clone_size: .
d_call: TRBD2
cdr3_aa: CASSISSGGWNTQYF
cdr3_nt: TGTGCCAGTAGTATCTCTAGCGGGGGGTGGAATACGCAGTATTTT

cdr3_length: 15
v_call: TRBV7-9
j_call: TRBJ1-1
clone_size: .
d_call: .
cdr3_aa: CASSLLRPGPTEAFF
cdr3_nt: TGTGCCAGCAGCTTATTACGGCCAGGGCCCACTGAAGCTTTCTTT

cdr3_length: 12
v_call: TRBV7-9
j_call: TRBJ2-1
clone_size: .
d_call: .
cdr3_aa: CASSSGSGEQFF
cdr3_nt: TGTGCCAGCAGCTCAGGGTCGGGTGAGCAGTTCTTC

cdr3_length: 13
v_call: TRBV19
j_call: TRBJ2-1
clone_size: .
d_call: TRBD2
cdr3_aa: CASSIRGGNEQFF
cdr3_nt: TGTGCCAGTAGTATACGGGGGGGAAATGAGCAGTTCTTC

cdr3_length: 16
v_call: TRBV5-1
j_call: TRBJ1-6
clone_size: .
d_call: .
cdr3_aa: CASSSLHGDGGSPLHF
cdr3_nt: TGCGCCAGCAGCTCACTCCACGGGGATGGAGGTTCACCCCTCCACTTT

cdr3_length: 15
v_call: TRBV28
j_call: TRBJ1-4
clone_size: .
d_call: TRBD1
cdr3_aa: CASSSQGGPNEKLFF
cdr3_nt: TGTGCCAGCAGTAGCCAGGGGGGCCCTAATGAAAAACTGTTTTTT

cdr3_length: 14
v_call: TRBV4-1
j_call: TRBJ1-2
clone_size: .
d_call: .
cdr3_aa: CASSQLQGWDGYTF
cdr3_nt: TGCGCCAGCAGCCAGCTCCAGGGGTGGGATGGCTACACCTTC

cdr3_length: 17
v_call: TRBV7-6
j_call: TRBJ2-3
clone_size: .
d_call: TRBD2
cdr3_aa: CVSSPRTGGVSTDTQYF
cdr3_nt: TGTGTCAGCAGCCCTCGGACGGGGGGGGTTAGCACAGATACGCAGTATTTT

cdr3_length: 16
v_call: TRBV3-1/TRBV3-2
j_call: TRBJ2-7
clone_size: .
d_call: .
cdr3_aa: CASSQDRGGFTYEQYF
cdr3_nt: TGTGCCAGCAGCCAAGATCGAGGGGGTTTTACCTACGAGCAGTACTTC

cdr3_length: 15
v_call: TRBV19
j_call: TRBJ1-1
clone_size: .
d_call: .
cdr3_aa: CASSRIRGVNTEAFF
cdr3_nt: TGTGCCAGTAGTAGAATCAGGGGAGTGAACACTGAAGCTTTCTTT

cdr3_length: 14
v_call: TRBV5-1
j_call: TRBJ1-1
clone_size: .
d_call: .
cdr3_aa: CASSDGGVNTEAFF
cdr3_nt: TGCGCCAGCAGCGACGGGGGGGTGAACACTGAAGCTTTCTTT

cdr3_length: 16
v_call: TRBV5-1
j_call: TRBJ2-2
clone_size: .
d_call: TRBD2
cdr3_aa: CASSSAGGAGTGELFF
cdr3_nt: TGCGCCAGCAGCTCGGCGGGGGGAGCCGGCACCGGGGAGCTGTTTTTT

cdr3_length: 14
v_call: TRBV5-1
j_call: TRBJ2-3
clone_size: .
d_call: .
cdr3_aa: CASSLGVGGAIVYF
cdr3_nt: TGCGCCAGCAGCTTGGGAGTTGGGGGCGCAATCGTATATTTT

cdr3_length: 14
v_call: TRBV18
j_call: TRBJ1-1
clone_size: .
d_call: .
cdr3_aa: CASSRQPLNTEAFF
cdr3_nt: TGTGCCAGCTCGCGACAGCCCTTGAACACTGAAGCTTTCTTT

cdr3_length: 17
v_call: TRBV10-1
j_call: TRBJ2-3
clone_size: .
d_call: TRBD1
cdr3_aa: CASSDPKTGLDTDTQYF
cdr3_nt: TGCGCCAGCAGTGATCCCAAGACAGGGTTGGACACAGATACGCAGTATTTT

cdr3_length: 13
v_call: TRBV5-6
j_call: TRBJ1-1
clone_size: .
d_call: .
cdr3_aa: CASSLQGGTEAFF
cdr3_nt: TGTGCCAGCAGCTTGCAGGGCGGCACTGAAGCTTTCTTT

cdr3_length: 15
v_call: TRBV19
j_call: TRBJ2-1
clone_size: once
d_call: TRBD2
cdr3_aa: CASSRAAGVYNEQFF
cdr3_nt: TGTGCCAGTAGTAGGGCTGCGGGGGTTTACAATGAGCAGTTCTTC

cdr3_length: 14
v_call: TRBV5-4
j_call: TRBJ2-5
clone_size: .
d_call: .
cdr3_aa: CASSLPDGKKTQYF
cdr3_nt: TGTGCCAGCAGCCTTCCCGACGGGAAGAAGACCCAGTACTTC

cdr3_length: 17
v_call: TRBV27
j_call: TRBJ2-2
clone_size: few
d_call: TRBD2
cdr3_aa: CASSLGLAGGSTGELFF
cdr3_nt: TGTGCCAGCAGTTTGGGACTAGCGGGGGGATCTACCGGGGAGCTGTTTTTT

cdr3_length: 17
v_call: TRBV5-6
j_call: TRBJ2-1
clone_size: .
d_call: TRBD1
cdr3_aa: CASSPKRQGSSYNEQFF
cdr3_nt: TGTGCCAGCAGCCCCAAGAGACAGGGGAGCTCCTACAATGAGCAGTTCTTC

cdr3_length: 14
v_call: TRBV6-4
j_call: TRBJ1-5
clone_size: .
d_call: .
cdr3_aa: CASSVDSSNQPQHF
cdr3_nt: TGTGCCAGCAGTGTAGACAGTAGCAATCAGCCCCAGCATTTT

cdr3_length: 16
v_call: TRBV10-1
j_call: TRBJ2-3
clone_size: .
d_call: TRBD1
cdr3_aa: CASSESTGVYTDTQYF
cdr3_nt: TGCGCCAGCAGTGAATCTACAGGGGTCTACACAGATACGCAGTATTTT

cdr3_length: 17
v_call: TRBV23-1
j_call: TRBJ1-3
clone_size: .
d_call: TRBD1
cdr3_aa: CASSQWDRGGSGNTIYF
cdr3_nt: TGCGCCAGCAGTCAATGGGACAGGGGGGGTTCTGGAAACACCATATATTTT

cdr3_length: 16
v_call: TRBV6-6
j_call: TRBJ2-1
clone_size: .
d_call: .
cdr3_aa: CASSYSPEGSYNEQFF
cdr3_nt: TGTGCCAGCAGTTACTCCCCCGAGGGCTCCTACAATGAGCAGTTCTTC

cdr3_length: 15
v_call: TRBV7-8
j_call: TRBJ2-1
clone_size: many
d_call: TRBD1
cdr3_aa: CASSLGGQGSNEQFF
cdr3_nt: TGTGCCAGCAGCTTAGGGGGACAGGGGTCTAATGAGCAGTTCTTC